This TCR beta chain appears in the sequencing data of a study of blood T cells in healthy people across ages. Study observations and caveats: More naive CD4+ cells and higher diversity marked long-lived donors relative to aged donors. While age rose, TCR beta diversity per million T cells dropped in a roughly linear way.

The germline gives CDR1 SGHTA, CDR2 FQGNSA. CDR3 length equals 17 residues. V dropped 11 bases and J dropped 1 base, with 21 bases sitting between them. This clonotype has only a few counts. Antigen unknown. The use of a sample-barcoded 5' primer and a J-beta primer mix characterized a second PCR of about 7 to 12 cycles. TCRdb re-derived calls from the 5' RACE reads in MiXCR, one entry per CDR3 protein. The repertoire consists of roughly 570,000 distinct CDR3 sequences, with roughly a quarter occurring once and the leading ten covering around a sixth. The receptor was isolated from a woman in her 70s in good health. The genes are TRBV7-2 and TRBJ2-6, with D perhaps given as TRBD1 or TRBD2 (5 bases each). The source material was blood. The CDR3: CAAVVGVVRSGANVLTF. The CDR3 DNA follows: TGTGCCGCCGTGGTGGGGGTAGTAAGGTCTGGGGCCAACGTCCTGACTTTC.